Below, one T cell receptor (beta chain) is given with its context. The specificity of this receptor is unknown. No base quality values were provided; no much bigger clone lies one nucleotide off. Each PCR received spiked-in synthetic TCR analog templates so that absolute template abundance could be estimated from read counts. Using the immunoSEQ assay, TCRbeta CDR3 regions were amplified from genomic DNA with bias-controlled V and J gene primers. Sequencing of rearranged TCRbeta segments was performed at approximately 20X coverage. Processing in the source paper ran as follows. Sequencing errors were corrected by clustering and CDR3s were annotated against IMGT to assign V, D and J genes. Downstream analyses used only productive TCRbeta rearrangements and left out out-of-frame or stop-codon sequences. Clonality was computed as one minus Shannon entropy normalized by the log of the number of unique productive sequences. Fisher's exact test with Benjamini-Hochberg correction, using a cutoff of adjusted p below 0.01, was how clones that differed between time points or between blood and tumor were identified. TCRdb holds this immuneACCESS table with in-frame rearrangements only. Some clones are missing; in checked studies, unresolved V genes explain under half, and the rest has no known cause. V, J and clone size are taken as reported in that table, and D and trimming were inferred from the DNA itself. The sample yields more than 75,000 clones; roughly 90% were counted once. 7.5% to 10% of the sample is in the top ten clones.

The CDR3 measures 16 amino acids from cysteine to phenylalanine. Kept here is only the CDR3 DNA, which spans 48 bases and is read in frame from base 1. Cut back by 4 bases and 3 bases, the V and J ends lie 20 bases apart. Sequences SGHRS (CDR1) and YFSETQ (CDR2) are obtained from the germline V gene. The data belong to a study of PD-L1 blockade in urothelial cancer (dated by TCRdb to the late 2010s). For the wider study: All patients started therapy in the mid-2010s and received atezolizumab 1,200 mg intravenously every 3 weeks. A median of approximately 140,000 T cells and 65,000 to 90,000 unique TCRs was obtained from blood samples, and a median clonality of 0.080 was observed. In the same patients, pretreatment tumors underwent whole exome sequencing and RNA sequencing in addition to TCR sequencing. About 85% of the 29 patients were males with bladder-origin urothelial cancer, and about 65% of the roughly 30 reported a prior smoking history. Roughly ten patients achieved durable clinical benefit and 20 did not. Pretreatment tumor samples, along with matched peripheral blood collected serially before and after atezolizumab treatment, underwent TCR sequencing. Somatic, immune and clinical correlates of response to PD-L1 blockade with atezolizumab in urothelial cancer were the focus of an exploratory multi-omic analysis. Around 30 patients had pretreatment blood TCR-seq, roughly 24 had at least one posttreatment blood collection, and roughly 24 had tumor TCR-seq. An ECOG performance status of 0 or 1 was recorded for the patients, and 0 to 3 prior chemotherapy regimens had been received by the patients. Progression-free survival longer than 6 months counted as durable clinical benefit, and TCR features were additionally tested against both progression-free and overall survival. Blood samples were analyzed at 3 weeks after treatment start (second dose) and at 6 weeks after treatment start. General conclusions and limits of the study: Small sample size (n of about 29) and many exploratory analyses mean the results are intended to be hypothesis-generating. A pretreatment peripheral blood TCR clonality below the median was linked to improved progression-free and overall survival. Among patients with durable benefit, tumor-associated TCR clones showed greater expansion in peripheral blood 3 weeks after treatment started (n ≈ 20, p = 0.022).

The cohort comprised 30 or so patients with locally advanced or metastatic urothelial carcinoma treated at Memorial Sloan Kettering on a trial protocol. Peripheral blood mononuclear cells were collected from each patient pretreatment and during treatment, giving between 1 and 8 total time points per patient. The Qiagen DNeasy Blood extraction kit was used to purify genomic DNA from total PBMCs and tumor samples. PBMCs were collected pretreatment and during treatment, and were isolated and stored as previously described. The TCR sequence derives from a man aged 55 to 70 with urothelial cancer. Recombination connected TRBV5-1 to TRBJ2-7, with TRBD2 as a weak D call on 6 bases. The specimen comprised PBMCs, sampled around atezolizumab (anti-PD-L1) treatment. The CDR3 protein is CASSGGLRGSGYEQYF. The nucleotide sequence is TGCGCCAGCAGCGGTGGACTGAGGGGTAGCGGCTACGAGCAGTACTTC.